A selection of T cell receptor beta chains follows, all from one sample in a study of blood T cell repertoires in COVID-19. Assay used: immunoSEQ multiplex PCR; TCRdb lists only in-frame clones, some missing. The sample lists some 130,000 clones; about 89% were seen once. The specimen sequenced was peripheral blood. The receptors shown here come from a man over 45 with active or convalescent COVID-19. Both conserved end residues are part of each CDR3. The D gene is left open where the match is weak. Part of the rows lack a size; the others show once, few, many or a class for expanded clones.

abundance	v_gene	j_gene	d_gene	CDR3aa	CDR3nt
-	TRBV19	TRBJ2-7	TRBD1	CASSPRDRDYEQYF	TGTGCCAGTAGTCCCAGGGACAGGGACTACGAGCAGTACTTC
-	TRBV25-1	TRBJ2-1	TRBD2	CASRPSGRAYNEQFF	TGTGCCAGCAGGCCAAGCGGGAGAGCCTACAATGAGCAGTTCTTC
-	TRBV3-1/TRBV3-2	TRBJ2-7	TRBD1	CASSPGQGSYEQYF	TGTGCCAGCAGCCCCGGACAGGGATCCTACGAGCAGTACTTC
-	TRBV5-1	TRBJ2-5	-	CASSPTGRLETQYF	TGCGCCAGCAGCCCAACAGGGCGTCTCGAGACCCAGTACTTC
few	TRBV7-2	TRBJ1-2	-	CASSEQATGYTF	TGTGCCAGCAGCGAACAGGCTACAGGCTACACCTTC
-	TRBV9	TRBJ1-2	-	CASSVGPREEDYTF	TGTGCCAGCAGCGTAGGGCCCCGGGAAGAGGACTACACCTTC
-	TRBV6-5	TRBJ1-5	TRBD1	CASSSDRRSNQPQHF	TGTGCCAGCAGTTCGGACAGGAGAAGCAATCAGCCCCAGCATTTT
-	TRBV6-5	TRBJ2-2	-	CASSRGTVTGELFF	TGTGCCAGCAGCCGCGGGACAGTCACCGGGGAGCTGTTTTTT
-	TRBV24-1	TRBJ2-2	TRBD1	CATKTPTGSPAKHGELFF	TGTGCCACCAAAACCCCGACAGGGTCCCCTGCTAAGCACGGGGAGCTGTTTTTT
once	TRBV25-1	TRBJ2-3	-	CASSETGLSTDTQYF	TGTGCCAGCAGTGAAACAGGGCTTAGCACAGATACGCAGTATTTT
-	TRBV9	TRBJ2-5	TRBD2	CASSVDLSSAGEETQYF	TGTGCCAGCAGCGTAGACCTCTCTTCGGCGGGGGAAGAGACCCAGTACTTC